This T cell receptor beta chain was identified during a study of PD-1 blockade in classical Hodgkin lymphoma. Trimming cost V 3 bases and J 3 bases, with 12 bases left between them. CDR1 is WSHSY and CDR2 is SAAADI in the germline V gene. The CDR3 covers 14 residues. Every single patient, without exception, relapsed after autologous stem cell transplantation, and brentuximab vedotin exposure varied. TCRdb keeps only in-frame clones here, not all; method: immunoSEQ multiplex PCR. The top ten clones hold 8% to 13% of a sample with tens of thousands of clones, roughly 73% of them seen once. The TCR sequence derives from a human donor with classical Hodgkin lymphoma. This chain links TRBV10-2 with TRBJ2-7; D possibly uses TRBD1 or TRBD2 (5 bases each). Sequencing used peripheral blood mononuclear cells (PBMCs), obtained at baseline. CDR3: CASSDPGRGYEQYF. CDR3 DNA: TGCGCCAGCAGTGACCCGGGACGGGGCTACGAGCAGTACTTC.